This TCR beta chain was retrieved from a study of cytomegalovirus exposure and HLA in healthy donors. Study-wide context: When roughly 420 donors were genotyped, roughly 78% of them were found to fall in the Caucasian-associated ancestry cluster. Broader study findings: The only immune exposure information that was available was CMV serostatus.

It was with 60 Vbeta and 13 Jbeta primers that the PCR ran. Some clones are missing from TCRdb's copy, which holds only in-frame ones; the method was immunoSEQ multiplex PCR. The data hold about 110,000 clones, with around three quarters observed a single time. Concerning this clone itself: Its antigen is unidentified.

Looked up from germline, CDR1 is LGHNA and CDR2 is YSLEER. V lost 4 bases to trimming and J lost 4 bases, with 13 bases between them. The CDR3 runs to 14 residues. The chain recombines TRBV4-3 with TRBJ1-2; maybe TRBD1 (6 bases). The sample comprised PBMCs. The source of this sequence is a man aged 30 to 45 in good health and CMV-seropositive. CDR3 amino acids: CASSPRTATYGYTF. CDR3 nucleotides: TGCGCCAGCAGCCCTCGGACAGCAACCTATGGCTACACCTTC.